This T cell receptor beta chain comes out of a study of blood T cells in healthy people across ages. Study background: Per two T cells, about one barcoded beta molecule was captured through template switching. Study-wide results and caveats: The unknown donor CMV status may have confounded expanded clonotype changes. Unsorted PBMCs blocked a conclusive comparison of naive and antigen-experienced cells.

A second PCR, run for about 7 to 11 cycles, used a sample-barcoded 5' primer plus a J-beta primer mix. One entry per CDR3 protein, called by TCRdb with MiXCR from the 5' RACE reads. This table holds 1.5 million to 2 million distinct CDR3 sequences, 28% found once. Healthy individuals of Caucasian origin from Russia, aged about 6 to 95, served as donors. This clonotype was seen only a few times. Antigen specificity is unknown. The CDR3 loop spans 14 amino acids. V dropped 3 bases and J dropped 7 bases, with 10 bases sitting between them. The V gene's germline CDR1 is LGHDT and CDR2 YNNKEL (reference sequence).

The sequencing input was blood. This sequence originates from a woman aged 30 to 39 in good health. The rearrangement links TRBV3-1 to TRBJ1-6; D unresolved. In DNA, the CDR3 is TGTGCCAGCAGCCAGCGAAGGGAGAATTCACCCCTCCACTTT. Translating gives CASSQRRENSPLHF.